This TCR beta chain was identified during a study of T cells in Graves' hyperthyroidism and ophthalmopathy. Findings of the study overall: The model predicted ophthalmopathy a median around six months before onset.

With a duration under 2 months, the hyperthyroidism was newly diagnosed in patients aged 18 to 65. Remarks on this clonotype: The antigen remains undetermined.

CDR3 length: 14 residues. Germline CDR1 and CDR2: SGHTA and FQGTGA. V shed 5 bases and J shed 4 bases, with 13 bases lying between them. The source material, RNA transcripts, was used to amplify TCR beta CDR3 regions. HTBI primers were employed in a first-round RT-PCR of the TCR CDR3. TCRdb re-called the multiplex PCR reads through MiXCR, storing one row per CDR3 protein. The sample lists approximately 630,000 distinct CDR3 sequences; 15% to 20% were seen once. The receptor was isolated from a woman in her 30s with Graves' hyperthyroidism. The sample taken for sequencing was blood. The V gene is TRBV7-3, the J gene TRBJ2-3, with a weak D call TRBD1 (6 bases). CDR3 nucleotide sequence: TGTGCCAGCAGCCTAAGGGGGTTTTCAGATACGCAGTATTTT. Translated: CASSLRGFSDTQYF.